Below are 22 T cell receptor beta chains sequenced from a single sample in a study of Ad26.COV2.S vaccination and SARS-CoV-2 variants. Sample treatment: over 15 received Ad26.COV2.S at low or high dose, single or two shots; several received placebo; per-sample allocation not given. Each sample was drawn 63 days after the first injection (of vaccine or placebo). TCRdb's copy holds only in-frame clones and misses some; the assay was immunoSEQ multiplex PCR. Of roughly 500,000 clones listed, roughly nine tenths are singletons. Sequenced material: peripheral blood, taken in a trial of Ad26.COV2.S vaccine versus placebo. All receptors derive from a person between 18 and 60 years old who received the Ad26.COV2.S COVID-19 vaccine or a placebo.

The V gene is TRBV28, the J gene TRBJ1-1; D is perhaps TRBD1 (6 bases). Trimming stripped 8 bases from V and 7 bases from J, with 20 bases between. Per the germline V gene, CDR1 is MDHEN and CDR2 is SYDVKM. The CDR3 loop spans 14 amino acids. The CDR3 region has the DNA TGTGCCAGCCGGACATGGGGGGCGCGTAATGAAGCTTTCTTT. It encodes CASRTWGARNEAFF.

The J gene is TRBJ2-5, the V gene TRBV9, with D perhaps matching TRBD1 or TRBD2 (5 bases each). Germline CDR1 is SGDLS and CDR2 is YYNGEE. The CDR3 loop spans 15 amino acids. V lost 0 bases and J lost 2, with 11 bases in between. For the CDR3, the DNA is TGTGCCAGCAGCGTAGGTGGCAGGGAGCAAGAGACCCAGTACTTC. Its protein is CASSVGGREQETQYF.

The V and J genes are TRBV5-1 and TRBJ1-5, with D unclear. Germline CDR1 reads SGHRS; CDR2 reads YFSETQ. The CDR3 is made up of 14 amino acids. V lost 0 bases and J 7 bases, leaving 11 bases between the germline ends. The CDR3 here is CASSLEGPEQPQHF. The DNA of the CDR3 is TGCGCCAGCAGCTTGGAAGGCCCGGAACAGCCCCAGCATTTT.

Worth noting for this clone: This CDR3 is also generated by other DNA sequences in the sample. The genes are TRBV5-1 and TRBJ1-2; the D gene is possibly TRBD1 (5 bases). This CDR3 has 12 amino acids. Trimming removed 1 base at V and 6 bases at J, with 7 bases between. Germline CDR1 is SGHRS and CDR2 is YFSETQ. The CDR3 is CASSLPGDGYTF. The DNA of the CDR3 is TGCGCCAGCAGCTTGCCGGGGGATGGCTACACCTTC.

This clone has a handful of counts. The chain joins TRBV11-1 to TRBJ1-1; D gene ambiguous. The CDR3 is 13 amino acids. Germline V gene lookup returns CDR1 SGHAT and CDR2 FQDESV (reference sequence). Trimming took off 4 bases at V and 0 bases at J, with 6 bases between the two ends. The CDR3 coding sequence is TGTGCCAGCAGCTCAGAGATGAACACTGAAGCTTTCTTT. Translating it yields CASSSEMNTEAFF. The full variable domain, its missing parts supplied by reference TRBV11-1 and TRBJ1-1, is EAEVAQSPRYKITEKSQAVAFWCDPISGHATLYWYRQILGQGPELLVQFQDESVVDDSQLPKDRFSAERLKGVDSTLKIQPAELGDSAMYLCASSSEMNTEAFFGQGTRLTVV.

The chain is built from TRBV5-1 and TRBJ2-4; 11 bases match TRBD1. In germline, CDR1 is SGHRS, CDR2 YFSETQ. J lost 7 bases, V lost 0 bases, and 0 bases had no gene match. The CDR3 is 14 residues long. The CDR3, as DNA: TGCGCCAGCAGCTTGGGGACAGGGGGCAACATTCAGTACTTC. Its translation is CASSLGTGGNIQYF.

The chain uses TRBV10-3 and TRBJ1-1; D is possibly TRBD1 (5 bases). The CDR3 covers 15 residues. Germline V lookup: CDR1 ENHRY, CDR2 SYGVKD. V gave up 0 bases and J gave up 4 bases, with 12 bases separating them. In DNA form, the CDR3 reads TGTGCCATCAGTGAGTCAGGCAGGGCGGTCACTGAAGCTTTCTTT. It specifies CAISESGRAVTEAFF.

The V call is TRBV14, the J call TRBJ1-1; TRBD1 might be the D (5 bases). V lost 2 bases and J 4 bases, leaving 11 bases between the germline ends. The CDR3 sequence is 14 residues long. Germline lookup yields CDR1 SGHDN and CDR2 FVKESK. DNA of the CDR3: TGTGCCAGCAGCCAAATAGGCAGGGTCACTGAAGCTTTCTTT. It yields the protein CASSQIGRVTEAFF.

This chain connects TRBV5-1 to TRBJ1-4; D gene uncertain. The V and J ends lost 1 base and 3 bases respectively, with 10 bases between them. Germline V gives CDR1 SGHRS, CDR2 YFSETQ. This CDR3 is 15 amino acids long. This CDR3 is CASSLRAAANEKLFF. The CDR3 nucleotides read TGCGCCAGCAGCTTGCGGGCGGCGGCTAATGAAAAACTGTTTTTT.

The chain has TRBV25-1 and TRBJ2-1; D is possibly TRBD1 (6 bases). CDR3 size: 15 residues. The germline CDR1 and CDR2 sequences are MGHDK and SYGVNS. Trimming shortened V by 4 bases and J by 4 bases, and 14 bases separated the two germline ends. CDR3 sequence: CASSASGTTYNEQFF. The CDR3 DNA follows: TGTGCCAGCAGTGCCTCCGGGACAACATACAATGAGCAGTTCTTC.

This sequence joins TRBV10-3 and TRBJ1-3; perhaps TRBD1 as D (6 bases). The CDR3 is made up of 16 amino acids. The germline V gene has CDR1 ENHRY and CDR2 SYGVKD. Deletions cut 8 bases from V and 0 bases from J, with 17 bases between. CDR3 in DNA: TGTGCCATCGGGAGACAGGTCCCCACCTCTGGAAACACCATATATTTT. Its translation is CAIGRQVPTSGNTIYF.

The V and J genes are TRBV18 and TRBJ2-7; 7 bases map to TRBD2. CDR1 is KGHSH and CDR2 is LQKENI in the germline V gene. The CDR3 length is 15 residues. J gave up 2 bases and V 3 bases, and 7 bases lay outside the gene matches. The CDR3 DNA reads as TGTGCCAGCTCACCGGGCAGGGCGGGAGCCTACGAGCAGTACGTC. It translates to CASSPGRAGAYEQYV.

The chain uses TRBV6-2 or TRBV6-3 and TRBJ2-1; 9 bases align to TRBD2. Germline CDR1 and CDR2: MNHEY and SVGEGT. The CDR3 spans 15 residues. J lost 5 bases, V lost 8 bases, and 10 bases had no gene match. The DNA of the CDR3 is TGTGCCAGCCGCCGTTTCAGCGGGAGGAACAATGAGCAGTTCTTC. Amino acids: CASRRFSGRNNEQFF.

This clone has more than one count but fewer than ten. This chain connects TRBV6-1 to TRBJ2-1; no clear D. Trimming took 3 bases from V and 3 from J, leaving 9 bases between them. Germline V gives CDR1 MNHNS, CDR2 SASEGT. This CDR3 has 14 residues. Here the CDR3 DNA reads TGTGCCAGCAGTGAGATCACGCTCTACAATGAGCAGTTCTTC. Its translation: CASSEITLYNEQFF.

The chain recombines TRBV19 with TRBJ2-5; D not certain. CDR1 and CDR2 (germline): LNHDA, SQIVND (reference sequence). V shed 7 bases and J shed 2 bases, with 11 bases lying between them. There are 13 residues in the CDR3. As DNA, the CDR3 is TGTGCCAGTAAGCAACTTAATCAAGAGACCCAGTACTTC. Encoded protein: CASKQLNQETQYF.

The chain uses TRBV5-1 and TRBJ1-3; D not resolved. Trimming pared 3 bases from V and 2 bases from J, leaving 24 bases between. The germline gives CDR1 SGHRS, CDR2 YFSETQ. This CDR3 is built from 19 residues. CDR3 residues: CASSSYPILSILPGNTIYF. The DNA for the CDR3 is TGCGCCAGCAGCTCCTACCCTATCTTAAGCATCCTCCCTGGAAACACCATATATTTT.

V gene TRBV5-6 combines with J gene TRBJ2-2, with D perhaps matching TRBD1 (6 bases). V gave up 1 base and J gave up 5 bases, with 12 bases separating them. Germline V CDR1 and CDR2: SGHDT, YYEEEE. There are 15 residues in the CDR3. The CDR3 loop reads CASSLRLGGTGELFF. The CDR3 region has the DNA TGTGCCAGCAGCTTGCGTCTAGGGGGTACCGGGGAGCTGTTTTTT.

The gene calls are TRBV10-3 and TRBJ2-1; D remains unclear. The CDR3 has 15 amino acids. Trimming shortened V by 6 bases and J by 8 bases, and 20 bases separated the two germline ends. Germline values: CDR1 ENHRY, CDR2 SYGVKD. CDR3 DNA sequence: TGTGCCATCAGATTTCTAGTAAGTAAAATCTATGAGCAGTTCTTC. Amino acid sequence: CAIRFLVSKIYEQFF.

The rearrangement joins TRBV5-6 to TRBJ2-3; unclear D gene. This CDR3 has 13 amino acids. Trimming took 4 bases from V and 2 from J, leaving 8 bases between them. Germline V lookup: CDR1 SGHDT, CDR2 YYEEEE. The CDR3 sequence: CASSLDDTDTQYF. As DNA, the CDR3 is TGTGCCAGCAGCCTGGACGACACAGATACGCAGTATTTT.

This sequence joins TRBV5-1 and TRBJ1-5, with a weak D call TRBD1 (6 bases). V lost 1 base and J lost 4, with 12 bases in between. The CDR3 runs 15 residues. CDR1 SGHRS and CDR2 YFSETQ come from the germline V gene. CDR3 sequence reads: CASSLQQGGNQPQHF. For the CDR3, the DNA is TGCGCCAGCAGCTTGCAACAGGGAGGGAATCAGCCCCAGCATTTT.

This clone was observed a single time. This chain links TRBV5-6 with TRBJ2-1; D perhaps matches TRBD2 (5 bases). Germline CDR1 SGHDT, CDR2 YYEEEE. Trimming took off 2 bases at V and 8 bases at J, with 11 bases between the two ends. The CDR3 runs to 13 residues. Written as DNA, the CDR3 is TGTGCCAGCAGCTTTAGCGTCGTGGATGAGCAGTTCTTC. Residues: CASSFSVVDEQFF.

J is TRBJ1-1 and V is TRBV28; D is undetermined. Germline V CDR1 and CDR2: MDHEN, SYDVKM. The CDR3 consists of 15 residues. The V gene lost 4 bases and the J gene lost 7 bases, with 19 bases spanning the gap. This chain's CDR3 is CASSSPGSERLEAFF. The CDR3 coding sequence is TGTGCCAGCAGTTCACCGGGATCCGAAAGGCTTGAAGCTTTCTTT.